The following is a TCR beta chain sequence with its context. Antigen: not known. The sample belongs to a study of blood T cells in healthy people across ages. Study-wide results and caveats: CMV status of donors was unknown, possibly confounding expanded clonotype changes. Diversity figures based on one million T cells were deemed too low.

Germline CDR1 DFQATT, CDR2 SNEGSKA (reference sequence). The CDR3 is 11 amino acids. Through a sample-barcoded 5' primer and a J-beta primer mix, a second PCR was run for 7 to 11 cycles. TCRdb recomputed calls from the 5' RACE reads with MiXCR, one row per CDR3 protein. The profile shows 600,000 to 900,000 distinct CDR3 sequences, roughly 25% of them singletons. This sample was shared with a second study, whose subject was T cells of mothers and their children. This second report adds: Over 9.5 million TCR beta CDR3 reads were obtained from each mother, and about 3 million from each child.

The TCR comes from a boy between 5 and 17 years old in good health. Sequencing used blood. The chain joins TRBV20-1 to TRBJ2-7; D is ambiguous. The J call could be wrong; TRBJ2-1 is a better fit for the DNA end. CDR3 loop: CSASSAHEQFF. DNA for the CDR3: TGCAGTGCCAGCTCGGCCCATGAGCAGTTCTTC.